This T cell receptor (beta chain) stems from a study of shared clonotypes between healthy human individuals. Naive CD8 cells lacked CD45RO and underwent positive selection for CCR7, leaving out terminally differentiated effector memory CD45RA+ cells. Clones were read by immunoSEQ multiplex PCR, and TCRdb kept only the in-frame ones, dropping some. The sample records about 590,000 clones, 95% to 96% being singletons. With 5 bases removed from V and 3 bases from J, the gap between germline ends came to 9 bases. This CDR3 region has 13 residues. The germline V gene has CDR1 SGHNT and CDR2 YENEEA. Whole-study findings and limits: A reduction in generation probabilities was seen for non-shared clonotypes relative to those shared by all four donors.

Of note for this clone: The antigen is undetermined.

The origin of this receptor is a woman in her twenties or thirties in good health. The sequenced material came from naive CD8+ T cells sorted from blood. The chain is built from TRBV11-3 and TRBJ2-3, with D uncertain. CDR3 amino acids: CASSPPETDTQYF. The CDR3 bases are TGTGCCAGCAGCCCGCCGGAGACAGATACGCAGTATTTT. The whole variable domain, remainder taken from reference TRBV11-3 and TRBJ2-3, is EAGVVQSPRYKIIEKKQPVAFWCNPISGHNTLYWYLQNLGQGPELLIRYENEEAVDDSQLPKDRFSAERLKGVDSTLKIQPAELGDSAVYLCASSPPETDTQYFGPGTRLTVL.